This TCR beta chain was profiled in a study of blood T cell repertoires in COVID-19. The overall study: Spain, Italy and the United States supplied samples that represented acute and convalescent COVID-19.

This CDR3 is 14 amino acids long. With 3 bases removed from V and 3 bases from J, the gap between germline ends came to 8 bases. Germline CDR1 KGHDR, CDR2 SFDVKD. Assay used: immunoSEQ multiplex PCR; TCRdb lists only in-frame clones, some missing. The repertoire holds around 88,000 clones, with around three quarters as singletons. The chain uses TRBV24-1 and TRBJ2-1, with D possibly matching TRBD2 (6 bases). The TCR sequence derives from a man aged 50 to 59 who had recovered from COVID-19. The sequenced material came from peripheral blood. The CDR3 coding sequence is TGTGCCACCAGTGATGGGACTGGCTACAATGAGCAGTTCTTC. Amino acids: CATSDGTGYNEQFF.